Presented here are 2 T cell receptor beta chains from one specimen sequenced in a study of blood T cell repertoires in COVID-19. Only in-frame clones appear in the TCRdb table, and some are missing; sequencing was by immunoSEQ multiplex PCR. The table has roughly 700,000 clones, just under 90% seen once. The material sequenced was peripheral blood. Receptor source: a woman under 30 with acute or convalescent COVID-19.

V gene TRBV19 combines with J gene TRBJ1-1, with D perhaps TRBD1 (6 bases). Germline CDR1 is LNHDA and CDR2 is SQIVND (reference sequence). V was cut by 4 bases and J by 3 bases, with 18 bases left in between. This CDR3 contains 16 residues. The CDR3 bases are TGTGCCAGTAGTACCCCAGGGGCAGGATGGGACACTGAAGCTTTCTTT. Protein: CASSTPGAGWDTEAFF. Using reference TRBV19 and TRBJ1-1 for the parts outside the CDR3, the full variable domain is DGGITQSPKYLFRKEGQNVTLSCEQNLNHDAMYWYRQDPGQGLRLIYYSQIVNDFQKGDIAEGYSVSREKKESFPLTVTSAQKNPTAFYLCASSTPGAGWDTEAFFGQGTRLTVV.

The genes are TRBV6-5 and TRBJ2-7, with 7 nucleotides matching TRBD1. Trimming at V came to 0 bases and at J to 0 bases, leaving 5 bases not matched to a gene. CDR3 length: 16 residues. The germline V gene has CDR1 MNHEY and CDR2 SVGAGI. Here the CDR3 reads CASSYSRTGSSYEQYF. CDR3 nucleotides: TGTGCCAGCAGTTACTCGAGGACAGGTAGCTCCTACGAGCAGTACTTC.